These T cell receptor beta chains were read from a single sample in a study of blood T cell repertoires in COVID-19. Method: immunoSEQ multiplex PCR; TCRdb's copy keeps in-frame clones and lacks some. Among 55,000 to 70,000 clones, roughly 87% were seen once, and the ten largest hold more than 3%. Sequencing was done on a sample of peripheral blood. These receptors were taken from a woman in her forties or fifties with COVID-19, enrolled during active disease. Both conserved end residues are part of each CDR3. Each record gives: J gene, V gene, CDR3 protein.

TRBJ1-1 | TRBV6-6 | CASSYSPQPGAFF
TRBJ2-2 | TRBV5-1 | CASSLNGNTGELFF
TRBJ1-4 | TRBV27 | CASSPPGLRPINEKLFF
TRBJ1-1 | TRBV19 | CASVGTGGFGAFF
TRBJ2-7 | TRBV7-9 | CASTRGTGDYEQYF
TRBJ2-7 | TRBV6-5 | CASHRGLAPAYEQYF
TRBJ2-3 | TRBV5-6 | CASSYSDTQYF
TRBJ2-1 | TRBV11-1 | CASSLSFVGERYEQFF
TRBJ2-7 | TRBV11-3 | CASSSLRLAGPIYEQYF
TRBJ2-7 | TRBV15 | CATSRARLAGHYEQYF
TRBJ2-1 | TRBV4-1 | CASSQYTGTSSYEQFF
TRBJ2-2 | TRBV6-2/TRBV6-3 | CASSPPVAGGLNTGELFF
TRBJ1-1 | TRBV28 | CASSLLGGNEAFF
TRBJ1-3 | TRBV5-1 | CASSLESASGNTIYF
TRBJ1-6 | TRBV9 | CASSVRTDNSPLHF
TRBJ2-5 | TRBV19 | CASQGDSITGQETQYF
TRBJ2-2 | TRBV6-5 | CASSLDRSWTGELFF
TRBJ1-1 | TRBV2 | CASSAGWPMNTEAFF
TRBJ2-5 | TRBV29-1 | CSVERTSGRAMETQYF
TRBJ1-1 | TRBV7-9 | CASSLVRFEAFF
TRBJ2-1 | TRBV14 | CASSPLAIYNEQFF
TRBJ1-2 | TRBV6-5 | CASSTSPNYGYTF
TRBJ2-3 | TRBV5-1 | CASRGGDSSTDTQYF
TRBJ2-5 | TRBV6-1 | CASSEAVAGPMNGETQYF
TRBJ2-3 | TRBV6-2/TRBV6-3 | CASSYSIQLQQYF
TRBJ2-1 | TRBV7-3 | CASSFRGSYEQFF
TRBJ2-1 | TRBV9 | CASSPRDNYYNEQFF
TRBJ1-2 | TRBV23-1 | CASSQYRQRFCYGYTF
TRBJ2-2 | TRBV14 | CASSHRQGVTGELFF
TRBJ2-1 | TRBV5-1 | CASSRGIPGARPNEQFF
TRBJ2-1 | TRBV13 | CASSERAGAKDYNEQFF
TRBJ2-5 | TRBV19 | CASSISGLANQETQYF
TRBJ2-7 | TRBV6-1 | CASSEQQGPQYF
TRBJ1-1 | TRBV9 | CASSVVGTDTEAFF
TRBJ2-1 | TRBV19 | CASSIDDGGRANEQFF
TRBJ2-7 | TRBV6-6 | CASSYGTKSYEQYF
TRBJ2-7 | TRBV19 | CASRGLAAEQYF
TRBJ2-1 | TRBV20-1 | CSATNNEQFF